Below are 23 T cell receptor beta chains sequenced from a single sample in a study of tumor-infiltrating lymphocytes in oesophageal squamous cell carcinoma (TCRdb year 2016). Libraries were made using PCR. Sequencing was carried out with an Illumina HiSeq 2000. TCRdb reran the public reads through fastp at Q25 and MiXCR, keeping productive beta chains. Rows are unified per CDR3 protein, each entry keeping the most common DNA and genes. The table for this sample lists 20,000 to 25,000 distinct CDR3 sequences; 30% to 40% of them were counted only once. In total, the top ten clones hold roughly 23% of the sample. Sample: esophageal tumor tissue. These receptors were taken from a male donor with esophageal squamous cell carcinoma.

V and J are TRBV6-8 and TRBJ2-1; 8 bases map to TRBD2. This CDR3 comprises 15 residues. With V trimmed by 10 bases and J by 0 bases, 8 bases remained unmatched. Germline CDR1 MNHGY, CDR2 SAAAGT. CDR3 amino acids: CATRGGGSSYNEQFF. The DNA of the CDR3 is TGTGCCACTCGGGGGGGCGGGAGCTCCTACAATGAGCAGTTCTTC.

In this sample, this clonotype turned up a few times. This sequence joins TRBV2 and TRBJ1-6; D gene uncertain. The germline V gene has CDR1 SNHLY and CDR2 FYNNEI. Trimming pared 3 bases from V and 5 bases from J, leaving 2 bases between. This CDR3 spans 12 amino acids. The CDR3 coding sequence is TGTGCCAGCAGTGAGAATAATTCACCCCTCCACTTT. This translates into CASSENNSPLHF. Drawing the rest from reference TRBV2 and TRBJ1-6, the complete variable domain is EPEVTQTPSHQVTQMGQEVILRCVPISNHLYFYWYRQILGQKVEFLVSFYNNEISEKSEIFDDQFSVERPDGSNFTLKIRSTKLEDSAMYFCASSENNSPLHFGNGTRLTVT.

This clonotype occurred once. The DNA is left out, because the CDR3 cannot be placed on it with certainty; the CDR3 is given as TCRdb lists it. This chain connects TRBV7-2 to TRBJ2-6; the D call in the table, TRBD1, was not verified against the DNA. The CDR3 sequence runs 14 residues, both termini included. From germline, CDR1 is SGHTA and CDR2 FQGNSA. The CDR3 is CASRLGPLRAVLRF.

With respect to this clonotype: Because it lacks the conserved phenylalanine or tryptophan at the end, this CDR3 is likely a read error. No DNA is shown, since the ends of the CDR3 on it are uncertain; the CDR3 is the one TCRdb lists. V and J are TRBV12-3 or TRBV12-4 and TRBJ2-6; no check of the table's D call, TRBD2, against the DNA was made. Counting both end residues, the CDR3 totals 18 amino acids. CDR3: CASSRPGGAAKNIQYFGA.

This clonotype was detected a few times. The V call is TRBV6-6, the J call TRBJ1-3, with a weak D call TRBD1 (5 bases). The CDR3 runs to 17 residues. With 0 bases removed from V and 0 bases from J, the gap between germline ends came to 12 bases. Germline V gene lookup returns CDR1 MNHNY and CDR2 SVGAGI (reference sequence). For the CDR3, the DNA is TGTGCCAGCAGTTACTCCCAGGGACCGAACTCTGGAAACACCATATATTTT. It codes for CASSYSQGPNSGNTIYF.

The rearrangement links TRBV6-1 to TRBJ2-4; D not resolved. The closer fit of TRBJ2-7 to the DNA end suggests the J call may be wrong. This CDR3 is built from 14 residues. Germline V gene sequence: CDR1 MNHNS, CDR2 SASEGT. This CDR3 reads CASSVAVFTYEQYF. The CDR3 DNA reads TGTGCCAGCAGTGTGGCAGTCTTTACCTACGAGCAGTACTTC.

The V and J genes are TRBV10-3 and TRBJ2-7; 8 bases map to TRBD1. The end of the DNA is better explained by TRBJ2-1, so the J call may be wrong. Germline CDR1 is ENHRY and CDR2 is SYGVKD. The CDR3 has 13 residues. The CDR3 loop reads CAISERTGLEQFF. The CDR3 nucleotides read TGTGCCATCAGTGAAAGGACAGGGCTCGAGCAGTTCTTC.

This chain uses TRBV7-9 with TRBJ2-1; the match to TRBD1 covers 9 bases. Germline assignment: CDR1 SEHNR and CDR2 FQNEAQ (reference sequence). This CDR3 has 15 amino acids. V shed 5 bases and J 8 bases; nucleotides not matched to a gene: 10. As DNA, the CDR3 is TGTGCCAGCAGCCATCCGGGACAGGGATTGCATGAGCAGTTCTTC. Translation: CASSHPGQGLHEQFF.

This clonotype was picked up a small number of times. The chain carries TRBV12-3 or TRBV12-4 and TRBJ2-5; perhaps TRBD1 as D (5 bases). Trimming pared 2 bases from V and 2 bases from J, leaving 9 bases between. CDR3 size: 14 residues. The CDR3 DNA is TGTGCCAGCAGTTTAAGGGGTGGTCAAGAGACCCAGTACTTC. It specifies CASSLRGGQETQYF.

This clonotype was counted a few times. A read error may explain this, as a much larger clone is one base away. V gene TRBV6-1 combines with J gene TRBJ1-2, with D perhaps matching TRBD1 (6 bases). The CDR3 is 13 amino acids. Germline V gene data show CDR1 as MNHNS and CDR2 as SASEGT. The CDR3 region has the DNA TGTGCCAGCAGCACCGACAGGAGGTATGGCTACAACTTC. It translates to CASSTDRRYGYNF.

The rearrangement joins TRBV4-1 to TRBJ1-2; 7 bases align to TRBD1. CDR3 length: 16 residues. The germline gives CDR1 MGHRA, CDR2 YSYEKL. J lost 2 bases, V lost 4 bases, and 10 bases had no gene match. This chain's CDR3 is CASSPRPLTGNYGYTF. DNA of the CDR3: TGCGCCAGCAGCCCCCGACCCCTGACAGGGAACTATGGCTACACCTTC.

The chain is built from TRBV18 and TRBJ2-1, with unresolved D. Near its end, the DNA agrees better with TRBJ2-7, so the J call may be wrong. The length of the CDR3 is 14 residues. CDR1 is KGHSH, CDR2 LQKENI, per germline. Here the CDR3 reads CASSPPTTLYEQYF. Written as DNA, the CDR3 is TGTGCCAGCTCACCACCGACCACTCTCTACGAGCAGTACTTC.

The V gene is TRBV28, the J gene TRBJ2-3; no definite D call. Germline loops: CDR1 MDHEN, CDR2 SYDVKM. Between the trimmed V and J ends, which lost 3 bases and 3 bases, there was a span of 7 bases. The CDR3 is 13 residues long. The CDR3 protein is CASSFRLTDTQYF. The CDR3 DNA reads as TGTGCCAGCAGTTTCCGACTTACAGATACGCAGTATTTT.

A remark on this clonotype: An end of the junction differs from the germline gene, which may be a read error. V gene TRBV7-6 combines with J gene TRBJ2-4; D unclear. Looked up from germline, CDR1 is SGHVS and CDR2 is FNYEAQ. The CDR3 is 13 residues long. The CDR3 sequence is CASSLVKATEAFF. In DNA form, the CDR3 reads TGTGCCAGCAGCTTAGTAAAGGCCACTGAAGCTTTCTTC. The full variable domain, its missing parts supplied by reference TRBV7-6 and TRBJ2-4, is GAGVSQSPRYKVTKRGQDVALRCDPISGHVSLYWYRQALGQGPEFLTYFNYEAQQDKSGLPNDRFSAERPEGSISTLTIQRTEQRDSAMYRCASSLVKATEAFFGAGTRLSVL.

The chain couples TRBV19 to TRBJ2-6; D assignment may be TRBD1 or TRBD2 (5 bases each). Judging by the DNA end, TRBJ2-1 fits better; the J call may be wrong. The CDR3 runs to 15 residues. Per the germline V gene, CDR1 is LNHDA and CDR2 is SQIVND (reference sequence). CDR3 protein: CASSILRDGDYEQFF. CDR3 sequence (DNA): TGTGCCAGTAGTATATTGAGGGACGGTGACTACGAGCAGTTCTTC.

This clonotype was counted ten times or more. The gene calls are TRBV12-3 or TRBV12-4 and TRBJ2-7; a weak D match, TRBD1 (5 bases). The CDR3 sequence is 15 residues long. The V and J ends lost 5 bases and 1 base respectively, with 15 bases between them. CDR3 residues: CASSLSLGRSYEQYF. The CDR3 region has the DNA TGTGCCAGCAGTCTCAGCCTGGGGCGTTCCTACGAGCAGTACTTC.

CDR3 amino acids: CASQRSGLAGHEQFF. The CDR3 nucleotides read TGTGCCAGCCAGCGCTCCGGACTAGCGGGCCATGAGCAGTTCTTC. This chain links TRBV6-6 with TRBJ2-7; 11 nucleotides match TRBD2. The J call may be incorrect, as the DNA end agrees better with TRBJ2-1. Germline lookup yields CDR1 MNHNY and CDR2 SVGAGI (reference sequence). The CDR3 runs 15 residues.

This clonotype has only a few counts. The chain recombines TRBV19 with TRBJ2-3; 9 bases fit TRBD2. The DNA end lines up better with TRBJ2-7; the J call may be wrong. The germline V gene has CDR1 LNHDA and CDR2 SQIVND (reference sequence). The CDR3 runs to 15 residues. CDR3 amino acids: CASRGLAKVNNEQYF. DNA for the CDR3: TGTGCCAGTAGGGGACTAGCTAAGGTCAACAATGAGCAGTACTTC.

A note on this clonotype: The junction differs from germline at one of its ends, possibly a read error. The gene calls are TRBV7-4 and TRBJ2-1; D is perhaps TRBD2 (6 bases). Near its end, the DNA agrees better with TRBJ2-7, so the J call may be wrong. The CDR3 covers 14 residues. Germline V gene data show CDR1 as SGHVT and CDR2 as SQSDAQ. The CDR3 loop is CGSSLAGKVNEQYF. As DNA, the CDR3 is TGTGGCAGCAGCTTGGCGGGAAAGGTCAATGAGCAGTACTTC.

This clonotype has a count of ten or more. This could be a read error, since a much larger clone is one nucleotide away. V is TRBV7-8 and J is TRBJ2-5, with 8 bases aligning to TRBD1. Germline loops: CDR1 SGHVS, CDR2 FQNEAQ. This CDR3 is 16 amino acids long. The trim removed 4 bases at V and 11 bases at J, leaving 18 bases unmatched. The CDR3 region has the DNA TGTGCCAGCAGCTCCAGTTGGGGACAGGAAAACAATGAGCAGTACTTC. It specifies CASSSSWGQENNEQYF.

Note on this clonotype: It is likely a read error, because the conserved phenylalanine at the end of the CDR3 is missing. Because the CDR3's place on the DNA is in doubt, the DNA is left out and the CDR3 is given as listed by TCRdb. The chain is built from TRBV7-3 and TRBJ2-6; the table's D call, TRBD1, has no DNA check behind it. Germline CDR1 and CDR2: SGHTA and FQGTGA. The CDR3 spans 16 amino acids, including both terminal residues. CDR3: CASSLGPGGNEQYFGA.

V is TRBV3-1 and J is TRBJ1-2; the D gene is possibly TRBD1 (5 bases). The V end was cut by 5 bases, the J end by 3 bases, with 10 bases between. Germline-derived CDR1 and CDR2 are LGHDT and YNNKEL (reference sequence). This CDR3 region has 13 residues. The CDR3 here is CASSVQGDYGYTF. CDR3 coding DNA: TGTGCCAGCAGCGTTCAGGGAGACTATGGCTACACCTTC.

V is TRBV7-2 and J is TRBJ2-7, with 9 nucleotides matching TRBD2. The end of the DNA is better explained by TRBJ2-5, so the J call may be wrong. This CDR3 has 17 residues. Germline assignment: CDR1 SGHTA and CDR2 FQGNSA. This CDR3 is CASTWGRGGRRRETQYF. The CDR3 DNA reads as TGTGCCAGCACCTGGGGGCGGGGGGGCCGTAGAAGGGAGACCCAGTACTTC.